This T cell receptor (beta chain) comes out of a study of shared clonotypes between healthy human individuals. Study-level information: Per donor, three plates held CD4 naive cells, three held CD4 memory, two held CD8 naive and one held CD8 memory.

Produced via immunoSEQ multiplex PCR; TCRdb's table is partial and in-frame only. The data hold hundreds of thousands of clones, with roughly 73% observed a single time. This CDR3 comprises 15 residues. Trimming took 4 bases from V and 0 from J; bases not matched to a gene: 6. Germline V gene sequence: CDR1 SGHRS, CDR2 YFSETQ. V usage is TRBV5-1 and J usage is TRBJ1-1; 7 bases fit TRBD1. The sample taken for sequencing was memory CD4+ T cells sorted from blood. Subset specified: CD45RA-negative fraction. The receptor was derived from a woman aged 30 to 39 in good health. CDR3 sequence reads: CASSIRQGMNTEAFF. Written as DNA, the CDR3 is TGCGCCAGCAGCATTAGACAGGGCATGAACACTGAAGCTTTCTTT.